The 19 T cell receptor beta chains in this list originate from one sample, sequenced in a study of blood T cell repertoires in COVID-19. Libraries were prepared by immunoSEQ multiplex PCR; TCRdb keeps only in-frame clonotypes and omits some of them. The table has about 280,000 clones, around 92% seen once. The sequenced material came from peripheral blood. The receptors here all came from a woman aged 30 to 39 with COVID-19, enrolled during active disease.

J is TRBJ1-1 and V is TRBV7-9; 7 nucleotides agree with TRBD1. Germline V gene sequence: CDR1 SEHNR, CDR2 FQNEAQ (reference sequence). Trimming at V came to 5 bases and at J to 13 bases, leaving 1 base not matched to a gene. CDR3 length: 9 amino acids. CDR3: CASSTGVFF. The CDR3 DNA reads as TGTGCCAGCAGCACAGGGGTTTTCTTT.

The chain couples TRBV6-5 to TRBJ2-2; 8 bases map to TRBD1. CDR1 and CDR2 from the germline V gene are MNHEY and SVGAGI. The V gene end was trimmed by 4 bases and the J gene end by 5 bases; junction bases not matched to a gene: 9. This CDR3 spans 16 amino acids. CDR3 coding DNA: TGTGCCAGCAGTTCCAGGGGGCCAGGCTTTACCGGGGAGCTGTTTTTT. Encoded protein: CASSSRGPGFTGELFF.

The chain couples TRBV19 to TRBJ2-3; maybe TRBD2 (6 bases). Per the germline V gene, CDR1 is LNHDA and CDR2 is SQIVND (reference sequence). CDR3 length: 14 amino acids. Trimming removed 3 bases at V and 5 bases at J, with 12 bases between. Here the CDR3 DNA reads TGTGCCAGTAGTATGGGGACTGGCAAAGATACGCAGTATTTT. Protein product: CASSMGTGKDTQYF.

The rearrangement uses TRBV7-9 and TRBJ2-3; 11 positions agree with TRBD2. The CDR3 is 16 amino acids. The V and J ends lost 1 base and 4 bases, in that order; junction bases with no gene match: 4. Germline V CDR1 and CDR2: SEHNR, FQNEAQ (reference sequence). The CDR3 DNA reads TGTGCCAGCAGCTTAGACGTGGGACTAGCGGCAGATACGCAGTATTTT. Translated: CASSLDVGLAADTQYF.

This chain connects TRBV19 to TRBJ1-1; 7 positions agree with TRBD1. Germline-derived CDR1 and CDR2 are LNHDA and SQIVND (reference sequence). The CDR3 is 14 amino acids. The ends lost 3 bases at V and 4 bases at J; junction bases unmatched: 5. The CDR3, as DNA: TGTGCCAGTAGTATTACAGGGGCGTCCACTGAAGCTTTCTTT. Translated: CASSITGASTEAFF.

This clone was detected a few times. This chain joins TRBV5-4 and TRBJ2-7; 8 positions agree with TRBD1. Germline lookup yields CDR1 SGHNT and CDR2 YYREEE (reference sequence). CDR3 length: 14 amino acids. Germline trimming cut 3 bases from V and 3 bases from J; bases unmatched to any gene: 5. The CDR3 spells CASSWPDRGYEQYF. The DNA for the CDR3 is TGTGCCAGCAGCTGGCCCGACAGGGGCTACGAGCAGTACTTC.

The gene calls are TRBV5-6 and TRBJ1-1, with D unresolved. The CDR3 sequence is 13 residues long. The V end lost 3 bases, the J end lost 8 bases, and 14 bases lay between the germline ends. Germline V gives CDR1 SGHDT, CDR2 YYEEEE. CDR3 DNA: TGTGCCAGCAGCTCCCGGAGGACGGCCGAAGCTTTCTTT. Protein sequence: CASSSRRTAEAFF.

The CDR3 coding sequence is TGTGCCAGCAGCTTGAGACCGGGACATCGGTTCTCTGGAAACACCATATATTTT. It encodes CASSLRPGHRFSGNTIYF. The chain links TRBV5-6 to TRBJ1-3, with D possibly matching TRBD1 (6 bases). CDR1 and CDR2 (germline): SGHDT, YYEEEE. The ends were cut back, 1 base at V and 0 bases at J, with 17 bases in the middle. The length of the CDR3 is 18 residues.

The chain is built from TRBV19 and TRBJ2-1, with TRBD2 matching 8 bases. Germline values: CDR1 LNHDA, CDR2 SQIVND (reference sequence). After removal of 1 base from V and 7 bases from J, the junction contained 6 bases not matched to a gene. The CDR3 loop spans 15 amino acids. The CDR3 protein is CASSIVLAGDNEQFF. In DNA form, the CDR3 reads TGTGCCAGTAGTATAGTGCTAGCGGGCGATAATGAGCAGTTCTTC.

This CDR3 reads CASSIEWDRGKEEIGNTIYF. The CDR3 DNA reads as TGTGCCAGTAGTATAGAATGGGACAGGGGAAAGGAGGAGATCGGAAACACCATATATTTT. This chain links TRBV19 with TRBJ1-3; 10 positions agree with TRBD1. V lost 0 bases to trimming and J lost 4 bases; unmatched junction nucleotides: 15. The CDR3 is 20 amino acids. Germline V gene data show CDR1 as LNHDA and CDR2 as SQIVND (reference sequence).

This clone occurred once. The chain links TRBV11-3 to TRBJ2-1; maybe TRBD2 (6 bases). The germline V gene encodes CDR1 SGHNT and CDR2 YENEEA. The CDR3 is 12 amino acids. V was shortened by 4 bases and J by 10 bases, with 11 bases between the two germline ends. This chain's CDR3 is CASSSGTGEQFF. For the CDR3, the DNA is TGTGCCAGCAGCTCTGGGACTGGGGAGCAGTTCTTC. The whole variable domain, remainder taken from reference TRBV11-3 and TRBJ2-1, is EAGVVQSPRYKIIEKKQPVAFWCNPISGHNTLYWYLQNLGQGPELLIRYENEEAVDDSQLPKDRFSAERLKGVDSTLKIQPAELGDSAVYLCASSSGTGEQFFGPGTRLTVL.

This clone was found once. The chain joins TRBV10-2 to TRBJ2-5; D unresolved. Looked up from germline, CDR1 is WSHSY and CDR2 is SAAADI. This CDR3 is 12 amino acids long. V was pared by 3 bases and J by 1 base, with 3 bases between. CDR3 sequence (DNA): TGCGCCAGCAGTGATCTCCAAGAGACCCAGTACTTC. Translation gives CASSDLQETQYF.

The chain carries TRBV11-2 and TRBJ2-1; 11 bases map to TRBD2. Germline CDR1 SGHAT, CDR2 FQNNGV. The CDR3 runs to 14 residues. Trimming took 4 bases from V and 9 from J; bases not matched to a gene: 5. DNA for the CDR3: TGTGCCAGCAGCTATAGCGGGGGGGTGAGTGAGCAGTTCTTC. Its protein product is CASSYSGGVSEQFF.

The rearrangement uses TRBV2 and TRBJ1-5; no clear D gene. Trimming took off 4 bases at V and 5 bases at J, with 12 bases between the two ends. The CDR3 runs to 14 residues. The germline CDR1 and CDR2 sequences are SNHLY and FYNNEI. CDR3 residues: CASSVWAGDQPQHF. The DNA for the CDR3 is TGTGCCAGCAGTGTTTGGGCAGGCGATCAGCCCCAGCATTTT.

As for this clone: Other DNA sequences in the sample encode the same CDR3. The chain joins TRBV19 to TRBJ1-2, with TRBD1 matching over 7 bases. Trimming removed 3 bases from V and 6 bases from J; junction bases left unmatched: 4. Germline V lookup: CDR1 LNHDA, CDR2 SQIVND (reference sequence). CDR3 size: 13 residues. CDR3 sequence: CASSIGTGDGYTF. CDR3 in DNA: TGTGCCAGTAGTATTGGAACAGGGGATGGCTACACCTTC.

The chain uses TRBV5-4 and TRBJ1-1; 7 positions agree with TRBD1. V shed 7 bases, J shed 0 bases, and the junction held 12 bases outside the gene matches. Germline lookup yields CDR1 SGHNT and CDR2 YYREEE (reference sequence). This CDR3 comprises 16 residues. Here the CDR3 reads CASWIAGGPMNTEAFF. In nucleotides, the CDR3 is TGTGCCAGCTGGATCGCAGGGGGACCCATGAACACTGAAGCTTTCTTT.

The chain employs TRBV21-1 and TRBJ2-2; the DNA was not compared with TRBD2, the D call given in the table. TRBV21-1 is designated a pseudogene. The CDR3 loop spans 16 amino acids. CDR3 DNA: TGTGCCAGCAGCAACCGTCGCCGGGTATATGGCGGGGAGCTGTTTTTT. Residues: CASSNRRRVYGGELFF.

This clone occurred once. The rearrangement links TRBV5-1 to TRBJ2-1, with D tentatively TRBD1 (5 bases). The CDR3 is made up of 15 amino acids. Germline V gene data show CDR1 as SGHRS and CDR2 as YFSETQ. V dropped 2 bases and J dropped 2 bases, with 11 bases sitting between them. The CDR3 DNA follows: TGCGCCAGCAGCTTAATACAGGCCACCTACAATGAGCAGTTCTTC. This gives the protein CASSLIQATYNEQFF.

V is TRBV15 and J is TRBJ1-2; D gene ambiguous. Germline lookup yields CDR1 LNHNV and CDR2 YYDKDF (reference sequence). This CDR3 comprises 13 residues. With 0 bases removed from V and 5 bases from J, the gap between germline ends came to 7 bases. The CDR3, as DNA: TGTGCCACCAGCAGAGATGCGGGTTATGGCTACACCTTC. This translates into CATSRDAGYGYTF.